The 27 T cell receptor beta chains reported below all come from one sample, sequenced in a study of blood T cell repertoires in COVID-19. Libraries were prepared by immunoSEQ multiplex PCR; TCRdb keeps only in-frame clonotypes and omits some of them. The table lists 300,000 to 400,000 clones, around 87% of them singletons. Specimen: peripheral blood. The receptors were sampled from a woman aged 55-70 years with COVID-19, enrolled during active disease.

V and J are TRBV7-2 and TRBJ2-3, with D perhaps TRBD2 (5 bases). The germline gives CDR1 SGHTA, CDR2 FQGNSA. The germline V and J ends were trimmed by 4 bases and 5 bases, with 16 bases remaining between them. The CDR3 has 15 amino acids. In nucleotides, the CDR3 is TGTGCCAGCAGCTGGCTGCCTCGGGGTAAAGATACGCAGTATTTT. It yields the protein CASSWLPRGKDTQYF.

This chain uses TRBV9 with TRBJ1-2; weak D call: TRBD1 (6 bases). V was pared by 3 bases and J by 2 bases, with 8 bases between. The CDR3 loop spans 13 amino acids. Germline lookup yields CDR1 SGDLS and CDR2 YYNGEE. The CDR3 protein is CASSADRNYGYTF. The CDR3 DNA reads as TGTGCCAGCAGCGCCGACAGGAACTATGGCTACACCTTC.

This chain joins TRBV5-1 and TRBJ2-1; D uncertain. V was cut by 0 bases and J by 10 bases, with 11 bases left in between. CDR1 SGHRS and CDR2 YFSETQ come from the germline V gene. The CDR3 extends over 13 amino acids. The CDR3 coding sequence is TGCGCCAGCAGCTTGGGTCCAGCGATAGAGCAGTTCTTC. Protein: CASSLGPAIEQFF.

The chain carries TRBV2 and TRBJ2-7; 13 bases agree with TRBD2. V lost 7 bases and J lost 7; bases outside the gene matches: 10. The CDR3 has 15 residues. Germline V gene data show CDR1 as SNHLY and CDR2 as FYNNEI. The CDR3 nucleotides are TGTGCCAGCAAATCAGGACTAGCGGGGGCCGGGGAGCAGTACTTC. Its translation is CASKSGLAGAGEQYF.

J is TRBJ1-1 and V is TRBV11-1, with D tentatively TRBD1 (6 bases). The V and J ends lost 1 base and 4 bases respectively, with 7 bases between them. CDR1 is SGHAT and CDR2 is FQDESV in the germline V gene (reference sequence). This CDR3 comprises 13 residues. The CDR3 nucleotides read TGTGCCAGCAGCTTAGACAGGGCCACTGAAGCTTTCTTT. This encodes CASSLDRATEAFF.

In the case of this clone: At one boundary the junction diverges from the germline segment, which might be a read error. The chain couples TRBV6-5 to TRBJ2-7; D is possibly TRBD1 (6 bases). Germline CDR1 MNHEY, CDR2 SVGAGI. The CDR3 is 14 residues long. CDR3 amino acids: CASKTGPVSSEQYF. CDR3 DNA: TGTGCCAGCAAGACAGGACCTGTCTCCTCCGAGCAGTACTTC.

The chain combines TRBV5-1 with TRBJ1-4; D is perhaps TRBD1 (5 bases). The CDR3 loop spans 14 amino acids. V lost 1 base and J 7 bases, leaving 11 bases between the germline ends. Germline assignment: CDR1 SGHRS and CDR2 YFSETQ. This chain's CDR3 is CASSLLSGGEKLFF. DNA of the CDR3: TGCGCCAGCAGCTTGCTGTCGGGGGGTGAAAAACTGTTTTTT. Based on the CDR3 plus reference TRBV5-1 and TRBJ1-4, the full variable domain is KAGVTQTPRYLIKTRGQQVTLSCSPISGHRSVSWYQQTPGQGLQFLFEYFSETQRNKGNFPGRFSGRQFSNSRSEMNVSTLELGDSALYLCASSLLSGGEKLFFGSGTQLSVL.

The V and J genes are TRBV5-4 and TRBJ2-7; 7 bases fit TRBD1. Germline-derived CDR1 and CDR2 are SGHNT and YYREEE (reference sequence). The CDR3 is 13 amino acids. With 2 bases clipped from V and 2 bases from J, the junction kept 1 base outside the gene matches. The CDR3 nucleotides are TGTGCCAGCAGCTTAACAGGGGCCTACGAGCAGTACTTC. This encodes CASSLTGAYEQYF.

In nucleotides, the CDR3 is TGTGCCAGCAGTCCGGGGTTAAACACTGAAGCTTTCTTT. Translation: CASSPGLNTEAFF. The rearrangement uses TRBV6-5 and TRBJ1-1; D uncertain. The CDR3 sequence is 13 residues long. Germline values: CDR1 MNHEY, CDR2 SVGAGI. V was shortened by 5 bases and J by 2 bases, with 9 bases between the two germline ends.

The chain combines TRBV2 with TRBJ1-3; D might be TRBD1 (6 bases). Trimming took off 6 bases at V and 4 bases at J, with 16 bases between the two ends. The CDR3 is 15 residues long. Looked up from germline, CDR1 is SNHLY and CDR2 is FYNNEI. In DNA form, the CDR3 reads TGTGCCAGCAGCGTAGGGGGAACGAAAGGAAACACCATATATTTT. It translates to CASSVGGTKGNTIYF. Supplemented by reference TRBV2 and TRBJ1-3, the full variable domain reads EPEVTQTPSHQVTQMGQEVILRCVPISNHLYFYWYRQILGQKVEFLVSFYNNEISEKSEIFDDQFSVERPDGSNFTLKIRSTKLEDSAMYFCASSVGGTKGNTIYFGEGSWLTVV.

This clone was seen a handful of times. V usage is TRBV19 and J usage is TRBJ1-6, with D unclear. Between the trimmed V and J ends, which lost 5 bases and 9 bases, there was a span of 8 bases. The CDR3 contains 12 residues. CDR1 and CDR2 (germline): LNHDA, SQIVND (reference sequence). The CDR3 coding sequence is TGTGCCAGTAGTTCCCCATTTTCACCCCTCCACTTT. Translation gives CASSSPFSPLHF.

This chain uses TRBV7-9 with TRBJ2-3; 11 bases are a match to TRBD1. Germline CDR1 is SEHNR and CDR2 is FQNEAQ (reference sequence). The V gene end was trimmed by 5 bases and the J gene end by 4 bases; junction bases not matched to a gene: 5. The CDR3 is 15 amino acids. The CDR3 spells CASSLGTGGSDTQYF. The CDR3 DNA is TGTGCCAGCAGCCTCGGGACAGGGGGTTCAGATACGCAGTATTTT.

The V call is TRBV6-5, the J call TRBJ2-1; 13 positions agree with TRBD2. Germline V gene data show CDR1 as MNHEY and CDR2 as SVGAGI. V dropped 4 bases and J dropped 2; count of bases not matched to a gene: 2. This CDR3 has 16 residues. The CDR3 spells CASSSTSGGAYNEQFF. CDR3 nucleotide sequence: TGTGCCAGCAGTTCAACTAGCGGGGGGGCCTACAATGAGCAGTTCTTC.

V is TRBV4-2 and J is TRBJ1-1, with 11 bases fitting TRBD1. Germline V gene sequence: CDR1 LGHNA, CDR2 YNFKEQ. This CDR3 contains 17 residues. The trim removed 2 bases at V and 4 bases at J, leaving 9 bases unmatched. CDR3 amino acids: CASSQRGDRGSGTEAFF. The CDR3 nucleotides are TGTGCCAGCAGCCAACGGGGGGACAGGGGGTCGGGCACTGAAGCTTTCTTT.

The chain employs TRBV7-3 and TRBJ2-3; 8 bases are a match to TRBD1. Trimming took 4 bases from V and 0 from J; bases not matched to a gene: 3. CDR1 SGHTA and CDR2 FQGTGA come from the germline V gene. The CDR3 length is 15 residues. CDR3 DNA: TGTGCCAGCAGCTCAAACAGGGGGAGCACAGATACGCAGTATTTT. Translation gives CASSSNRGSTDTQYF.

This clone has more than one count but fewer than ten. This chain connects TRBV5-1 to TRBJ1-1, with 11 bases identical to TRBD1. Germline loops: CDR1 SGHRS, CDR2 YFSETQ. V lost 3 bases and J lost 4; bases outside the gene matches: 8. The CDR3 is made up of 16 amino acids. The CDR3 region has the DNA TGCGCCAGCAGCTCCCGGACAGGGGGCAGGGGCACTGAAGCTTTCTTT. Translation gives CASSSRTGGRGTEAFF.

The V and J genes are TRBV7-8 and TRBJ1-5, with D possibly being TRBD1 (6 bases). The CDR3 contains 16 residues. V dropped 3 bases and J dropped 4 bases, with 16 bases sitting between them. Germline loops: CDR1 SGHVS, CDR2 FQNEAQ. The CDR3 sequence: CASSFKQGRPNQPQHF. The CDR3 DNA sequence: TGTGCCAGCAGCTTCAAACAGGGAAGGCCTAATCAGCCCCAGCATTTT.

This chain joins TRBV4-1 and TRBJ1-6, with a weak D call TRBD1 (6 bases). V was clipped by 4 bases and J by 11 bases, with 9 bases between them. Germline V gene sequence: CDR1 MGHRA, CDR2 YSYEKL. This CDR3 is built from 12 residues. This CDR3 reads CASSPQGAPLHF. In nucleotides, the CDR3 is TGCGCCAGCAGCCCACAGGGAGCACCCCTCCACTTT.

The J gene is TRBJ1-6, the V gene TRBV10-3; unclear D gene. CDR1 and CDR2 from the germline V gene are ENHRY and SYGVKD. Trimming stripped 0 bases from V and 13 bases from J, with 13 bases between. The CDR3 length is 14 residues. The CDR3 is CAISESIPGSPLHF. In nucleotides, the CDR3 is TGTGCCATCAGTGAGTCGATCCCCGGTTCGCCCCTCCACTTT.

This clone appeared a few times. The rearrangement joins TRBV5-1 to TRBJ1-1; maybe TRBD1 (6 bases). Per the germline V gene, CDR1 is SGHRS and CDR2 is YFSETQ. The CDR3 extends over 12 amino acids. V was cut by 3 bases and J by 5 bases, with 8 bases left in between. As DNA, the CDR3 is TGCGCCAGCAGCTCCGACAGGACTGAAGCTTTCTTT. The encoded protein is CASSSDRTEAFF.

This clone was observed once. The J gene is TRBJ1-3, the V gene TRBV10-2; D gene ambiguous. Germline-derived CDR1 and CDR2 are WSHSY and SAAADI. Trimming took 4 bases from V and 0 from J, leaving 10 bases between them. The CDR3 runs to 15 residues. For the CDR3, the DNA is TGCGCCAGCAGTGTTCCAGGTTCCTCTGGAAACACCATATATTTT. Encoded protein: CASSVPGSSGNTIYF.

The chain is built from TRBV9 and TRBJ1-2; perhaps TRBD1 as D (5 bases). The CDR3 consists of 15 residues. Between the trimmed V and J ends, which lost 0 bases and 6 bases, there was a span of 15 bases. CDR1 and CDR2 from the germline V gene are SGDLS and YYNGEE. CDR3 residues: CASSVGGLGEDGYTF. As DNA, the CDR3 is TGTGCCAGCAGCGTAGGGGGACTGGGAGAAGATGGCTACACCTTC.

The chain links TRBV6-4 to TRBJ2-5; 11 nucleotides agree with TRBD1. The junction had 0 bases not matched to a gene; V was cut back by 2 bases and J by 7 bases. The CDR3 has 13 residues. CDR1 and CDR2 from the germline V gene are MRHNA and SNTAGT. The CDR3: CASSDGTGGTQYF. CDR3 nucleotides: TGTGCCAGCAGTGACGGGACAGGGGGGACCCAGTACTTC.

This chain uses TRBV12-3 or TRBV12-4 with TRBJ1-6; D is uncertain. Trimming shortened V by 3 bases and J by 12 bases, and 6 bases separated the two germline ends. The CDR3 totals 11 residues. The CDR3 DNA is TGTGCCAGCAGTTTTGAGGGACCCCTCCACTTT. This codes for CASSFEGPLHF.

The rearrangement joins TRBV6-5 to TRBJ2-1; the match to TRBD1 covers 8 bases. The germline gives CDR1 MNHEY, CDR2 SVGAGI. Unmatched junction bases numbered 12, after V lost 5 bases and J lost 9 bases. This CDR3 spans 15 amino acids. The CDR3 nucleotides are TGTGCCAGCAGTAAGGACAGGGCGATAGGGGGTGAGCAGTTCTTC. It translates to CASSKDRAIGGEQFF.

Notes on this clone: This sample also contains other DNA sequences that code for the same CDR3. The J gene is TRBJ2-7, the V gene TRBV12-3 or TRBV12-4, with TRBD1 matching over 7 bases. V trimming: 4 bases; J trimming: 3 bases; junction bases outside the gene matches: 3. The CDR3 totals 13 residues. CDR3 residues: CASSSRDSYEQYF. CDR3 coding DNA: TGTGCCAGCAGTTCGAGGGACAGCTACGAGCAGTACTTC.

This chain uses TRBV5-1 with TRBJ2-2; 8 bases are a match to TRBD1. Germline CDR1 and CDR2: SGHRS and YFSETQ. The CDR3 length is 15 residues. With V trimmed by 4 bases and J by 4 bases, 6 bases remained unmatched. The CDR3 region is CASSPDRGSTGELFF. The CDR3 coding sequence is TGCGCCAGCAGCCCAGACAGGGGAAGCACCGGGGAGCTGTTTTTT.